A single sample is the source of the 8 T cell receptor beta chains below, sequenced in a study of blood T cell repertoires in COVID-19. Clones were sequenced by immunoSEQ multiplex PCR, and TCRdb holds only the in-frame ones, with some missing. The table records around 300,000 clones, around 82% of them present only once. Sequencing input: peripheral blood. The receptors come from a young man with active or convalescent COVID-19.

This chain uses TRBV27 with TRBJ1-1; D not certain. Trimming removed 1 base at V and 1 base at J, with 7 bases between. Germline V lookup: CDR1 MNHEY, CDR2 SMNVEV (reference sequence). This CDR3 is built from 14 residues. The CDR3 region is CASSLWAGNTEAFF. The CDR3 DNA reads TGTGCCAGCAGTTTATGGGCAGGGAACACTGAAGCTTTCTTT.

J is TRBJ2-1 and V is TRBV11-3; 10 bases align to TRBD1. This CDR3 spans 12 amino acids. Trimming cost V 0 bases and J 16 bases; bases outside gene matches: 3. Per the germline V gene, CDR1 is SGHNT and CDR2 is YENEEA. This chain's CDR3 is CASSLDGTGAFF. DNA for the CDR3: TGTGCCAGCAGCTTAGATGGGACAGGGGCTTTCTTC.

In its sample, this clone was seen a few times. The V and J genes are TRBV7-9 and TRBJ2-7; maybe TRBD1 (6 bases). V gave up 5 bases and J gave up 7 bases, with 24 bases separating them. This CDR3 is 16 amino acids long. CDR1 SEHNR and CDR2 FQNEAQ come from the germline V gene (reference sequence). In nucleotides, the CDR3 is TGTGCCAGCAGCCAAGGGACACCCCTAGCTCCTAGGGAGCAGTACTTC. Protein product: CASSQGTPLAPREQYF.

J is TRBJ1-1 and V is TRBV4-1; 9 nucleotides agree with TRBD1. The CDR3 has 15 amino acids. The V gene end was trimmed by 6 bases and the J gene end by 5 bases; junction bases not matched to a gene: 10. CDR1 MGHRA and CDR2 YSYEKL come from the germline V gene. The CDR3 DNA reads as TGCGCCAGCAGTCCGGGACAGGGTGCCAGGACTGAAGCTTTCTTT. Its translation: CASSPGQGARTEAFF.

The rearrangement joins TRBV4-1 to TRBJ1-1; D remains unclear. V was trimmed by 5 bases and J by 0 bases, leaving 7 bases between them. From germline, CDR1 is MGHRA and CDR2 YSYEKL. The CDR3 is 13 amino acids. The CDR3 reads CASSLGVNTEAFF. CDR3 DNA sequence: TGCGCCAGCAGCTTAGGAGTGAACACTGAAGCTTTCTTT.

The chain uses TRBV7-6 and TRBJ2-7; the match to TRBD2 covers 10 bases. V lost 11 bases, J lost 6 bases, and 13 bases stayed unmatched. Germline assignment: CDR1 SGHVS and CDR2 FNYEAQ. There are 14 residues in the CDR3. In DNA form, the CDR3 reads TGTGCCGTAGGGCCTGAGCGGGGGGGCCCCGAGCAGTACTTC. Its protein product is CAVGPERGGPEQYF. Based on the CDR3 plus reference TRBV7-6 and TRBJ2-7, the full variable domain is GAGVSQSPRYKVTKRGQDVALRCDPISGHVSLYWYRQALGQGPEFLTYFNYEAQQDKSGLPNDRFSAERPEGSISTLTIQRTEQRDSAMYRCAVGPERGGPEQYFGPGTRLTVT.

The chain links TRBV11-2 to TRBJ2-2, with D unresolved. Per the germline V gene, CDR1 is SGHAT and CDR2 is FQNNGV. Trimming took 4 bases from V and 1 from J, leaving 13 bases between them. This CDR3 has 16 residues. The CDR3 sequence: CASSWVLAVNTGELFF. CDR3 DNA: TGTGCCAGCAGCTGGGTGTTGGCGGTGAACACCGGGGAGCTGTTTTTT.

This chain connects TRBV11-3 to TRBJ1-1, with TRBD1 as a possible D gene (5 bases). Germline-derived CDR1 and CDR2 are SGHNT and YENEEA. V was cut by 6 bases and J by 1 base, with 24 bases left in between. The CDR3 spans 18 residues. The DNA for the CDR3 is TGTGCCAGCAGGGTGGGGGGACCCCCTCTGAATCAGAACACTGAAGCTTTCTTT. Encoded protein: CASRVGGPPLNQNTEAFF.